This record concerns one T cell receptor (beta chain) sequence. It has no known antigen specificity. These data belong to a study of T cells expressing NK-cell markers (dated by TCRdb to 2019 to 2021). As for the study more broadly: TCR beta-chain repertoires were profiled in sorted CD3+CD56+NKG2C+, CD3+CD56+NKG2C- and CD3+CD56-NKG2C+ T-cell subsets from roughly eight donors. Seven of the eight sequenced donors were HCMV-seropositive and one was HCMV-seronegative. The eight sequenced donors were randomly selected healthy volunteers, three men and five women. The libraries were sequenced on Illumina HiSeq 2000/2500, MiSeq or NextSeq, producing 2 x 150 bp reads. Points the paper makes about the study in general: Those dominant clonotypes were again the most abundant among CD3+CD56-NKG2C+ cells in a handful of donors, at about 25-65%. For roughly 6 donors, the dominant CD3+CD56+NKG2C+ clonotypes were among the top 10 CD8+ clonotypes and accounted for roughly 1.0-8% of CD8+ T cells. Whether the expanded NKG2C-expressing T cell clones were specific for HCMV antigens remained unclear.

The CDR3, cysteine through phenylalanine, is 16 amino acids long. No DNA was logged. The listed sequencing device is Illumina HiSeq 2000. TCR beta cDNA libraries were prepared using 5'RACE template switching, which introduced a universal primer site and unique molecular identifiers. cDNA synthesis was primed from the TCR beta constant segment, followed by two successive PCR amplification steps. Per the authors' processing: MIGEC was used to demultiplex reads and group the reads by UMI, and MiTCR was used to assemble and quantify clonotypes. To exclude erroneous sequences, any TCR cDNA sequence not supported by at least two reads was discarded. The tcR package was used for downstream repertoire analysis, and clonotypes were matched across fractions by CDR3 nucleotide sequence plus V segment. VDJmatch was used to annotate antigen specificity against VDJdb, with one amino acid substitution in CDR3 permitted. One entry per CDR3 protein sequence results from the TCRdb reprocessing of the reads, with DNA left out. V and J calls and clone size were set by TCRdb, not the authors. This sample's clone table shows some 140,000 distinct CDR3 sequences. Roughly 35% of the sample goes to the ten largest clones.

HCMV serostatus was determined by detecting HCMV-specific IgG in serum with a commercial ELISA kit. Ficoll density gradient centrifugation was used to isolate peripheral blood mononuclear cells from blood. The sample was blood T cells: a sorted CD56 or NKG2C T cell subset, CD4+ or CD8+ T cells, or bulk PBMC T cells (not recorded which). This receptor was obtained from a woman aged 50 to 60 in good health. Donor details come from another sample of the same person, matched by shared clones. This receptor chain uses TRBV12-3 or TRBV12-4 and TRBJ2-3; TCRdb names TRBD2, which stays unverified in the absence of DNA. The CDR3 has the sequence CASSPGTSVSTDTQYF.